The 31 T cell receptor beta chains below all came from one sample that was sequenced in a study of T-cell reconstitution after alpha-beta-depleted transplantation in children. The TCRbeta library was prepared with unique molecular identifiers. TCRdb used MiXCR to reprocess the PCR reads, holding one entry per CDR3 protein. The profile shows around 500,000 distinct CDR3 sequences, about 12% of them singletons. Sequences were derived from PBMCs from the stem cell graft donor, sampled from the stem cell graft. Every receptor here comes from a human donor who donated a stem cell graft to a child with combined immunodeficiency.

This clonotype was seen a handful of times. The chain carries TRBV6-2 or TRBV6-3 and TRBJ2-4; D is perhaps TRBD1 or TRBD2 (5 bases each). Looked up from germline, CDR1 is MNHEY and CDR2 is SVGEGT. The CDR3 extends over 14 amino acids. Trimming pared 6 bases from V and 7 bases from J, leaving 16 bases between. CDR3: CASSRGLGSNIQYF. As DNA, the CDR3 is TGTGCCAGCAGCCGGGGCCTCGGATCGAACATTCAGTACTTC.

This clonotype was seen a few times. V is TRBV29-1 and J is TRBJ2-1; no clear D gene. CDR1 is SQVTM and CDR2 is ANQGSEA in the germline V gene. The CDR3 totals 12 residues. Trimming took off 3 bases at V and 4 bases at J, with 7 bases between the two ends. CDR3 sequence: CSVEVWYNEQFF. Written as DNA, the CDR3 is TGCAGCGTTGAGGTCTGGTACAATGAGCAGTTCTTC.

This clonotype was observed many times. The CDR3 region is CSVRTGGSYEQYF. DNA of the CDR3: TGCAGCGTGCGGACAGGGGGATCCTACGAGCAGTACTTC. The chain uses TRBV29-1 and TRBJ2-7, with 10 bases aligning to TRBD1. The V gene end was trimmed by 6 bases and the J gene end by 1 base; junction bases not matched to a gene: 3. The CDR3 contains 13 residues. Germline loops: CDR1 SQVTM, CDR2 ANQGSEA.

This clonotype was counted only a few times. The gene calls are TRBV20-1 and TRBJ1-6; maybe TRBD1 (6 bases). Germline-derived CDR1 and CDR2 are DFQATT and SNEGSKA (reference sequence). The ends were cut back, 5 bases at V and 8 bases at J, with 13 bases in the middle. CDR3 size: 13 residues. The CDR3 reads CSAAQGDDSPLHF. The CDR3 DNA is TGCAGTGCTGCACAGGGAGATGATTCACCCCTCCACTTT.

This clonotype was counted only a few times. The chain carries TRBV7-2 and TRBJ2-3, with 7 nucleotides matching TRBD1. In germline, CDR1 is SGHTA, CDR2 FQGNSA. This CDR3 has 15 residues. V lost 5 bases and J lost 0; bases outside the gene matches: 5. The CDR3 DNA is TGTGCCAGCAGCCGAAGGACAGGTAGCACAGATACGCAGTATTTT. Protein product: CASSRRTGSTDTQYF.

The J gene is TRBJ2-1, the V gene TRBV6-1, with 9 bases identical to TRBD2. The V and J ends lost 7 bases and 7 bases, in that order; junction bases with no gene match: 17. In germline, CDR1 is MNHNS, CDR2 SASEGT. The CDR3 has 17 amino acids. CDR3 bases: TGTGCCAGCACTAACCCCCAGGGTAGTAGCGGGGGTAATGAGCAGTTCTTC. Residues: CASTNPQGSSGGNEQFF.

The rearrangement uses TRBV20-1 and TRBJ2-1, with no clear D. With 0 bases removed from V and 0 bases from J, the gap between germline ends came to 12 bases. The CDR3 runs 16 residues. The germline V gene has CDR1 DFQATT and CDR2 SNEGSKA (reference sequence). The CDR3 loop reads CSARDKSRNSYNEQFF. In DNA, the CDR3 is TGCAGTGCTAGAGATAAGAGCCGGAACTCCTACAATGAGCAGTTCTTC.

This clonotype was detected ten times or more. V and J are TRBV4-3 and TRBJ2-7; D call uncertain. Trimming took 0 bases from V and 3 from J, leaving 9 bases between them. This CDR3 region has 14 residues. Germline V gene lookup returns CDR1 LGHNA and CDR2 YSLEER. CDR3 region: CASSQDYNSYEQYF. In nucleotides, the CDR3 is TGCGCCAGCAGCCAAGATTACAATAGCTACGAGCAGTACTTC.

V is TRBV11-2 and J is TRBJ1-1; 9 bases map to TRBD1. With 5 bases clipped from V and 2 bases from J, the junction kept 9 bases outside the gene matches. The CDR3 totals 16 residues. Germline V lookup: CDR1 SGHAT, CDR2 FQNNGV. The CDR3, as DNA: TGTGCCAGCAGCCTCCGGCGGGGACAGGGAAACACTGAAGCTTTCTTT. This translates into CASSLRRGQGNTEAFF.

The rearrangement links TRBV7-2 to TRBJ2-2; D perhaps matches TRBD2 (5 bases). The CDR3 totals 13 residues. V dropped 3 bases and J dropped 8 bases, with 10 bases sitting between them. CDR1 is SGHTA and CDR2 is FQGNSA in the germline V gene. CDR3 sequence (DNA): TGTGCCAGCAGCTTTCAGAGGGAGGGGGAGCTGTTTTTT. Translated: CASSFQREGELFF.

In this sample, this clonotype turned up a few times. The gene calls are TRBV20-1 and TRBJ2-3; no firm D call. The CDR3 contains 13 residues. Germline lookup yields CDR1 DFQATT and CDR2 SNEGSKA (reference sequence). Trimming pared 6 bases from V and 0 bases from J, leaving 10 bases between. The CDR3 nucleotides are TGCAGTGCCCCTTTGACTAGCACAGATACGCAGTATTTT. This gives the protein CSAPLTSTDTQYF.

V and J are TRBV4-3 and TRBJ1-1; the D is unclear. The CDR3 is made up of 15 amino acids. Deletions cut 0 bases from V and 4 bases from J, with 12 bases between. CDR1 is LGHNA, CDR2 YSLEER, per germline. The CDR3 nucleotides read TGCGCCAGCAGCCAAGATTTGGGGAGTTTCACTGAAGCTTTCTTT. Amino acids: CASSQDLGSFTEAFF.

This clonotype was picked up a small number of times. The chain links TRBV5-1 to TRBJ2-2, with TRBD1 identical over 8 bases. The germline gives CDR1 SGHRS, CDR2 YFSETQ. V shed 4 bases and J 4 bases; nucleotides not matched to a gene: 12. This CDR3 has 17 residues. CDR3 DNA sequence: TGCGCCAGCAGCAGGGCCCCCGGGACAGGCTCCACCGGGGAGCTGTTTTTT. Residues: CASSRAPGTGSTGELFF.

The chain employs TRBV5-5 and TRBJ2-7; D not certain. V was shortened by 4 bases and J by 4 bases, with 21 bases between the two germline ends. The CDR3 has 16 amino acids. Germline values: CDR1 SGHKS, CDR2 YYEKEE (reference sequence). The CDR3 DNA reads as TGTGCCAGCAGCCCTCCCGCGCCGGGCCCCATTTACGAGCAGTACTTC. Protein sequence: CASSPPAPGPIYEQYF.

This clonotype occurred many times. The chain recombines TRBV27 with TRBJ2-1; 8 bases are a match to TRBD1. The CDR3 sequence is 17 residues long. J was trimmed by 2 bases and V by 4 bases; bases with no gene match: 10. Germline V lookup: CDR1 MNHEY, CDR2 SMNVEV (reference sequence). The CDR3 DNA reads as TGTGCCAGCAGTTACCTACAGGGGGTCGGCGCCTACAATGAGCAGTTCTTC. This translates into CASSYLQGVGAYNEQFF.

This clonotype was seen a few times. The J gene is TRBJ2-3, the V gene TRBV12-3 or TRBV12-4; tentatively, D is TRBD2 (5 bases). Trimming stripped 6 bases from V and 2 bases from J, with 15 bases between. The CDR3 has 15 residues. The CDR3 region is CASRSQRRPTDTQYF. The CDR3 nucleotides read TGTGCCAGCAGATCTCAGCGGAGGCCCACAGATACGCAGTATTTT.

The genes are TRBV19 and TRBJ1-1; D is perhaps TRBD1 (6 bases). This CDR3 is 17 amino acids long. The V gene lost 3 bases and the J gene lost 5 bases, with 22 bases spanning the gap. Germline values: CDR1 LNHDA, CDR2 SQIVND (reference sequence). The CDR3 coding sequence is TGTGCCAGTAGTATGAGGCAAACCCAAGGGGGAAGAACTGAAGCTTTCTTT. Encoded protein: CASSMRQTQGGRTEAFF. Supplemented by reference TRBV19 and TRBJ1-1, the full variable domain reads DGGITQSPKYLFRKEGQNVTLSCEQNLNHDAMYWYRQDPGQGLRLIYYSQIVNDFQKGDIAEGYSVSREKKESFPLTVTSAQKNPTAFYLCASSMRQTQGGRTEAFFGQGTRLTVV.

This clonotype was detected many times. V and J are TRBV20-1 and TRBJ2-2; D is undetermined. Germline V CDR1 and CDR2: DFQATT, SNEGSKA (reference sequence). This CDR3 has 13 residues. Trimming pared 2 bases from V and 6 bases from J, leaving 10 bases between. The chain's CDR3 is CSARQRTAGELFF. Here the CDR3 DNA reads TGCAGTGCTAGACAGAGAACGGCCGGGGAGCTGTTTTTT.

The chain employs TRBV7-9 and TRBJ1-5, with a weak D call TRBD1 (6 bases). CDR1 and CDR2 (germline): SEHNR, FQNEAQ (reference sequence). The ends were cut back, 4 bases at V and 0 bases at J, with 10 bases in the middle. The CDR3 extends over 15 amino acids. The CDR3 region has the DNA TGTGCCAGCAGCTCGGTAGGGGGTAGCAATCAGCCCCAGCATTTT. Translating gives CASSSVGGSNQPQHF.

This clonotype was detected a few times. J is TRBJ2-3 and V is TRBV6-2 or TRBV6-3; TRBD2 might be the D (6 bases). This CDR3 has 15 residues. The germline V gene encodes CDR1 MNHEY and CDR2 SVGEGT. Between the trimmed V and J ends, which lost 0 bases and 6 bases, there was a span of 13 bases. The CDR3 region is CASSYSIGSKDTQYF. In DNA, the CDR3 is TGTGCCAGCAGTTACTCGATCGGGAGTAAGGATACGCAGTATTTT.

This clonotype was found a few times. The chain joins TRBV20-1 to TRBJ2-3; a weak D match, TRBD1 (5 bases). Germline values: CDR1 DFQATT, CDR2 SNEGSKA (reference sequence). Between the trimmed V and J ends, which lost 6 bases and 2 bases, there was a span of 21 bases. This CDR3 has 16 residues. The CDR3: CSARQWLRISTDTQYF. CDR3 DNA: TGCAGTGCAAGACAGTGGCTACGGATTTCCACAGATACGCAGTATTTT.

V gene TRBV3-1 combines with J gene TRBJ2-7, with 11 bases that match TRBD2. The CDR3 is 15 amino acids. With V trimmed by 0 bases and J by 6 bases, 4 bases remained unmatched. Germline CDR1 and CDR2: LGHDT and YNNKEL (reference sequence). CDR3 in DNA: TGTGCCAGCAGCCAAGAACTAGCGGGAGTTTTCGAGCAGTACTTC. It codes for CASSQELAGVFEQYF.

This clonotype has only a few counts. This chain's CDR3 is CSAPSRGDEQFF. DNA of the CDR3: TGCAGTGCTCCGAGCCGGGGGGATGAGCAGTTCTTC. The chain uses TRBV20-1 and TRBJ2-1; TRBD2 matches at 7 bases. Trimming took 5 bases from V and 8 from J; bases not matched to a gene: 6. The germline gives CDR1 DFQATT, CDR2 SNEGSKA (reference sequence). The CDR3 contains 12 residues.

This clonotype was seen a few times. The chain is built from TRBV5-1 and TRBJ2-5; either TRBD1 or TRBD2 may supply D (7 bases each). The germline gives CDR1 SGHRS, CDR2 YFSETQ. The V gene lost 4 bases and the J gene lost 2 bases, with 12 bases spanning the gap. This CDR3 spans 14 amino acids. This CDR3 is CASSGTAGQETQYF. The CDR3 DNA follows: TGCGCCAGCAGCGGGACAGCGGGACAAGAGACCCAGTACTTC.

This clonotype appeared a few times. The chain has TRBV12-3 or TRBV12-4 and TRBJ2-3; D unresolved. V lost 4 bases, J lost 4 bases, and 9 bases lay in between. The CDR3 sequence is 13 residues long. CDR3 in amino acids: CASSSLPPDTQYF. The CDR3 DNA reads TGTGCCAGCAGTTCCCTCCCCCCAGATACGCAGTATTTT.

This clonotype came up a few times. The CDR3: CASRKLAGETQYF. CDR3 in DNA: TGTGCCAGCAGAAAACTAGCGGGAGAGACCCAGTACTTC. The chain employs TRBV2 and TRBJ2-5; 9 bases align to TRBD2. Germline values: CDR1 SNHLY, CDR2 FYNNEI. There are 13 residues in the CDR3. V shed 6 bases and J 4 bases; nucleotides not matched to a gene: 3.

Ten or more counts support this clonotype. J is TRBJ2-2 and V is TRBV4-3, with 11 bases matching TRBD1. The CDR3 consists of 18 residues. Unmatched junction bases numbered 11, after V lost 1 base and J lost 7 bases. Germline CDR1 is LGHNA and CDR2 is YSLEER. The CDR3 here is CASSQVGTGGTGYGELFF. The CDR3 coding sequence is TGCGCCAGCAGCCAAGTCGGGACAGGGGGAACCGGCTACGGGGAGCTGTTTTTT.

Of note for this clonotype: A much larger clone differs by one base, so this may be a read error. This rearrangement joins TRBV5-8 to TRBJ2-6; tentative D call: TRBD1 (5 bases). The CDR3 has 16 amino acids. Germline CDR1 and CDR2: SGHTS and YDEGEE. CDR3 DNA: TGTGCCAGCAGCTTGGAGGGTCCGTCTGGGGCCAACGTCGTGACTTTC. Residues: CASSLEGPSGANVVTF.

This clonotype was counted between two and nine times. The chain joins TRBV7-9 to TRBJ2-2; TRBD2 is a possible D gene (5 bases). Germline V gene data show CDR1 as SEHNR and CDR2 as FQNEAQ (reference sequence). This CDR3 is built from 14 residues. Between the trimmed V and J ends, which lost 7 bases and 2 bases, there was a span of 11 bases. CDR3 residues: CASIGRTNTGELFF. The CDR3 region has the DNA TGTGCCAGCATAGGCAGGACTAACACCGGGGAGCTGTTTTTT.

CDR3 sequence (DNA): TGTGCCAGCAGCTCGATCGGTGGCCGCACCTCTGGAAACACCATATATTTT. Translation: CASSSIGGRTSGNTIYF. This chain uses TRBV11-2 with TRBJ1-3; no firm D call. The CDR3 loop spans 17 amino acids. V was cut by 4 bases and J by 0 bases, with 16 bases left in between. CDR1 SGHAT and CDR2 FQNNGV come from the germline V gene. Looking up the rest from reference TRBV11-2 and TRBJ1-3 gives the full variable domain: EAGVAQSPRYKIIEKRQSVAFWCNPISGHATLYWYQQILGQGPKLLIQFQNNGVVDDSQLPKDRFSAERLKGVDSTLKIQPAKLEDSAVYLCASSSIGGRTSGNTIYFGEGSWLTVV.

This chain connects TRBV6-1 to TRBJ2-7, with no clear D. The length of the CDR3 is 15 residues. Germline V gene sequence: CDR1 MNHNS, CDR2 SASEGT. V gave up 2 bases and J gave up 0 bases, with 11 bases separating them. CDR3 region: CASSESVYYSYEQYF. CDR3 nucleotide sequence: TGTGCCAGCAGTGAAAGTGTATACTACTCCTACGAGCAGTACTTC.